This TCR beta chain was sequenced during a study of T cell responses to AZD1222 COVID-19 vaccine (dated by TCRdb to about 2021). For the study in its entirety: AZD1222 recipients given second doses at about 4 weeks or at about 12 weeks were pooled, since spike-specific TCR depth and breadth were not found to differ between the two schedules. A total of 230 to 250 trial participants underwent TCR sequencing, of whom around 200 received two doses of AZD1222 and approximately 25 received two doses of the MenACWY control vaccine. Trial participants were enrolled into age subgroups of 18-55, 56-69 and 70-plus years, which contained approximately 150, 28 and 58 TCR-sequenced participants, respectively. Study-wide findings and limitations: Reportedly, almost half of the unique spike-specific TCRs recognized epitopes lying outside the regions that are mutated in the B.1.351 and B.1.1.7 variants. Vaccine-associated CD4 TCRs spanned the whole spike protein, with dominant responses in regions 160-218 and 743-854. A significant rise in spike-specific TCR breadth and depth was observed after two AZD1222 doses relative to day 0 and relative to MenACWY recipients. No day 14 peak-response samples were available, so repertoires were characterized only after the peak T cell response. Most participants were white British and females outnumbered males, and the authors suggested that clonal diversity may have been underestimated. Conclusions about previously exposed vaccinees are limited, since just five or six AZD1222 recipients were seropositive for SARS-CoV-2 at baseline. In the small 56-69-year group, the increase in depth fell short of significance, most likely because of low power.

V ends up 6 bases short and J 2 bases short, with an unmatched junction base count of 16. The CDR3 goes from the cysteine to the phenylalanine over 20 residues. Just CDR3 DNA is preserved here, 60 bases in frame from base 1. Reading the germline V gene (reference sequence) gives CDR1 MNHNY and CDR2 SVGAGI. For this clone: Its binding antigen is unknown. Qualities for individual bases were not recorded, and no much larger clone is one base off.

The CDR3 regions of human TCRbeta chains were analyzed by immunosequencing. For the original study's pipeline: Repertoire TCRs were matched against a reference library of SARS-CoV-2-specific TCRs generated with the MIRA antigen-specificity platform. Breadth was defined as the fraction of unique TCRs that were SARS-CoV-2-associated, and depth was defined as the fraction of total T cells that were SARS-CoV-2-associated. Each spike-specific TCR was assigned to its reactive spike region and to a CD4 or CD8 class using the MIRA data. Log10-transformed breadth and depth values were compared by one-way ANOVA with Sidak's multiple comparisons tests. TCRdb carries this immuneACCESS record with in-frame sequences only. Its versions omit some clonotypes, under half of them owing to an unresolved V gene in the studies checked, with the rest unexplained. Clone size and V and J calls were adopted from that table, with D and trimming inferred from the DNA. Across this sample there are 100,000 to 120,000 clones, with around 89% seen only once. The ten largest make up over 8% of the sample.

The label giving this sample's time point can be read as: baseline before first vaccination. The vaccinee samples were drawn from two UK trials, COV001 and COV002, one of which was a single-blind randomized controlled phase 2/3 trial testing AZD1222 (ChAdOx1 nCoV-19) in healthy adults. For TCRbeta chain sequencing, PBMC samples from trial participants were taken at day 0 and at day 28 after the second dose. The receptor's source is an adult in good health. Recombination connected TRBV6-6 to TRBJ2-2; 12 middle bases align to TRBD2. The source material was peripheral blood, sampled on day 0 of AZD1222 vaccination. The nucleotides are TGTGCCAGCAGCAAAAGACAGGGTACGACTAGCGGGAGTAACACCGGGGAGCTGTTTTTT. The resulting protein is CASSKRQGTTSGSNTGELFF.